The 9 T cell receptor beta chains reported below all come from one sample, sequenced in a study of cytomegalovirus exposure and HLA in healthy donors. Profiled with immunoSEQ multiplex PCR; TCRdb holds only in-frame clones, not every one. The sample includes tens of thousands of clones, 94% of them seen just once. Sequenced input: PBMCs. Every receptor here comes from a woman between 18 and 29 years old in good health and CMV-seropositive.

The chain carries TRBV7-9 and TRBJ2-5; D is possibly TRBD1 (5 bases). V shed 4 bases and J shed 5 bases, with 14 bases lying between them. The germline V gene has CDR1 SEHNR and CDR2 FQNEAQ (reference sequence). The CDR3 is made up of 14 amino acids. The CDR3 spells CASSSEGAPETQYF. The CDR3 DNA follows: TGTGCCAGCAGCTCGGAAGGGGCCCCCGAGACCCAGTACTTC. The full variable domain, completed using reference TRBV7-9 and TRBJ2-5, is DTGVSQNPRHKITKRGQNVTFRCDPISEHNRLYWYRQTLGQGPEFLTYFQNEAQLEKSRLLSDRFSAERPKGSFSTLEIQRTEQGDSAMYLCASSSEGAPETQYFGPGTRLLVL.

Here the CDR3 DNA reads TGTGCCAGCAGTGGGATTACGACATACTTGAACACTGAAGCTTTCTTT. Its protein is CASSGITTYLNTEAFF. The chain has TRBV6-1 and TRBJ1-1; no clear D gene. The CDR3 sequence is 16 residues long. Germline V CDR1 and CDR2: MNHNS, SASEGT. The ends were cut back, 4 bases at V and 0 bases at J, with 15 bases in the middle.

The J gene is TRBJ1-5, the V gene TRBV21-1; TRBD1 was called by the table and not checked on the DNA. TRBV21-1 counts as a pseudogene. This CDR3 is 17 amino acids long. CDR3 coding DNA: TGTGCCATCCCTCCCTGCTCTTACCGCAGGGGGCCTCAGCCCCAGCATTTT. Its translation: CAIPPCSYRRGPQPQHF.

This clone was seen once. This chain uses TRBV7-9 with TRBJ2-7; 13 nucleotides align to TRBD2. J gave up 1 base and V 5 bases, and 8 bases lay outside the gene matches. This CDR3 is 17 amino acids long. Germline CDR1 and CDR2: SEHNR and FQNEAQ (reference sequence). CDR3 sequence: CASSRFGTSGNSYEQYF. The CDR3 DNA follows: TGTGCCAGCAGCAGATTCGGGACTAGCGGGAATTCCTACGAGCAGTACTTC. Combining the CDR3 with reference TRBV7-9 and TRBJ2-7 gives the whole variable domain DTGVSQNPRHKITKRGQNVTFRCDPISEHNRLYWYRQTLGQGPEFLTYFQNEAQLEKSRLLSDRFSAERPKGSFSTLEIQRTEQGDSAMYLCASSRFGTSGNSYEQYFGPGTRLTVT.

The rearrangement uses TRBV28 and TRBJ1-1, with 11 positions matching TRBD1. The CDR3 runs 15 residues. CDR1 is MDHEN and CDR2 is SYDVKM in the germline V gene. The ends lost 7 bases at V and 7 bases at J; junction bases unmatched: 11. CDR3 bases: TGTGCCAGCACCGCTGTGGGACAGGGGGAAAATGAAGCTTTCTTT. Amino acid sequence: CASTAVGQGENEAFF.

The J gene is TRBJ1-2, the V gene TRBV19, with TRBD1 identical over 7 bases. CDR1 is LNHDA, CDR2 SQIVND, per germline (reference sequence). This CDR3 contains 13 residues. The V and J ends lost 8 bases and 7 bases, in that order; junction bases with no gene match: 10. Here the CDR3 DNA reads TGTGCCAGTTCCTTCGACAGGGTTGGTGGCTACACCTTC. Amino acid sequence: CASSFDRVGGYTF.

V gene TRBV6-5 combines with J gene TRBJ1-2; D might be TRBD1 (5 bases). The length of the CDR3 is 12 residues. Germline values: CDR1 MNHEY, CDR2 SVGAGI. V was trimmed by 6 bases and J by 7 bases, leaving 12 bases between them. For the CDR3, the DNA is TGTGCCAGCAGGGACACCGTGGGTGGCTACACCTTC. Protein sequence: CASRDTVGGYTF.

CDR3 loop: CASSPSGRAFDEQYF. CDR3 DNA sequence: TGTGCCAGCAGCCCTAGCGGGAGGGCCTTCGACGAGCAGTACTTC. The rearrangement links TRBV11-3 to TRBJ2-7; TRBD2 aligns across 12 bases. Germline V lookup: CDR1 SGHNT, CDR2 YENEEA. The V segment lost 5 bases and the J segment 5 bases; nucleotides outside the gene matches: 7. The CDR3 consists of 15 residues.

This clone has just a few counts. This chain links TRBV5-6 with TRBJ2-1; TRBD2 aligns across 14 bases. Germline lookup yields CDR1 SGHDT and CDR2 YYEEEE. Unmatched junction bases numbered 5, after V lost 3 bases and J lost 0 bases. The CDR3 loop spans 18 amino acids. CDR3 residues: CASSSGLAGVSSYNEQFF. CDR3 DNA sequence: TGTGCCAGCAGCTCGGGACTAGCGGGGGTAAGCTCCTACAATGAGCAGTTCTTC.